The rows below give T cell receptor beta chains drawn from one sample of a study of OX40 agonist ivuxolimab in advanced cancers. Produced via immunoSEQ multiplex PCR; TCRdb's table is partial and in-frame only. The data contain about 66,000 clones, over 60% of them singletons. The input for sequencing was CD4+ or CD8+ T cells sorted from blood, taken in a trial of the OX40 agonist ivuxolimab. The receptor source for this set is an adult with an advanced solid tumor such as melanoma, head and neck, liver or kidney cancer. CDR3s include the opening cysteine and the closing phenylalanine or tryptophan. A D gene is named only where the DNA matches it firmly. Only some rows state a clone size, as once, few, many or a class for expanded clones.

d_call clone_size j_call v_call cdr3_length cdr3_aa cdr3_nt
- - TRBJ2-1 TRBV30 15 CAWSMEGSLYNEQFF TGTGCCTGGAGTATGGAGGGTTCTCTCTACAATGAGCAGTTCTTC
TRBD1 - TRBJ2-7 TRBV27 13 CASRQGQRYEQYF TGTGCCAGCAGACAGGGACAGCGCTACGAGCAGTACTTC
TRBD2 - TRBJ2-1 TRBV7-9 16 CASSEKRGASYNEQFF TGTGCCAGCAGCGAGAAGCGGGGGGCCAGTTACAATGAGCAGTTCTTC
TRBD1 many TRBJ1-1 TRBV7-9 11 CAGQGDTEAFF TGTGCCGGCCAGGGGGACACTGAAGCTTTCTTT
TRBD2 - TRBJ2-7 TRBV7-8 14 CASSRTSGRDEQYF TGTGCCAGCAGCCGTACTAGCGGGAGGGATGAGCAGTACTTC
TRBD2 - TRBJ2-1 TRBV5-1 17 CASSLYGSGTSYNEQFF TGCGCCAGCAGCTTGTATGGTAGCGGGACCTCCTACAATGAGCAGTTCTTC
TRBD1 - TRBJ2-1 TRBV7-9 14 CASSSTGAGDEQFF TGTGCCAGCAGCTCGACAGGGGCAGGGGATGAGCAGTTCTTC
- - TRBJ2-1 TRBV27 12 CASSYGGDEQFF TGTGCCAGCAGTTACGGGGGAGATGAGCAGTTCTTC
TRBD1 - TRBJ2-4 TRBV28 13 CASTLGGTGWPYF TGTGCCAGCACCCTAGGCGGGACAGGGTGGCCGTACTTC
- - TRBJ1-2 TRBV25-1 14 CASSESGYSYGYTF TGTGCCAGCAGTGAATCAGGGTACAGCTATGGCTACACCTTC
- once TRBJ1-2 TRBV2 13 CASSEDRSYGYTF TGTGCCAGCAGTGAAGACAGGAGCTATGGCTACACCTTC
TRBD1 - TRBJ2-1 TRBV6-4 15 CASATGDRGTNEQFF TGTGCCAGCGCCACCGGGGACAGGGGAACCAATGAGCAGTTCTTC
TRBD2 - TRBJ2-3 TRBV5-6 17 CASSLAGRGSITDTQYF TGTGCCAGCAGCTTGGCCGGGAGGGGCTCTATCACAGATACGCAGTATTTT
- - TRBJ2-1 TRBV6-1 12 CASSDKGGEQFF TGTGCCAGCAGTGATAAAGGGGGAGAGCAGTTCTTC
TRBD2 - TRBJ2-5 TRBV7-2 15 CASSLVGLYSGTQYF TGTGCCAGCAGCTTAGTGGGACTATATAGTGGGACCCAGTACTTC
- - TRBJ1-1 TRBV21-1 14 CASSRTDSAPSFFF TGTGCCAGCAGCCGTACGGACAGTGCCCCGTCTTTTTTCTTT
- - TRBJ2-7 TRBV27 15 CASSLSGTSGYEQYF TGTGCCAGCAGTTTATCCGGGACCAGCGGATACGAGCAGTACTTC
TRBD1 - TRBJ2-1 TRBV5-6 14 CASSLSDRYNEQFF TGTGCCAGCAGCCTATCGGACAGGTACAATGAGCAGTTCTTC
- - TRBJ1-1 TRBV5-1 15 CASSLNRAGSTEAFF TGCGCCAGCAGCTTGAACAGGGCAGGGAGCACTGAAGCTTTCTTT
TRBD1 - TRBJ1-2 TRBV27 14 CASSLSRDSYGYTF TGTGCCAGCAGTTTATCTCGGGACAGCTATGGCTACACCTTC
- medium-sized TRBJ1-4 TRBV9 14 CASSVDITNEKLFF TGTGCCAGCAGCGTAGACATTACTAATGAAAAACTGTTTTTT
- once TRBJ2-3 TRBV6-6 15 CASSYTAKNTDTQYF TGTGCCAGCAGTTATACAGCTAAAAACACAGATACGCAGTATTTT
- - TRBJ2-4 TRBV2 15 CASSESLLAKNIQYF TGTGCCAGCAGTGAAAGTCTACTAGCCAAAAACATTCAGTACTTC
TRBD1 - TRBJ2-2 TRBV2 14 CASRGQPNTGELFF TGTGCCAGCAGGGGACAGCCCAACACCGGGGAGCTGTTTTTT
TRBD1 - TRBJ2-3 TRBV2 13 CASRRQGTDTQYF TGTGCCAGCAGAAGACAGGGGACAGATACGCAGTATTTT
TRBD1 - TRBJ1-2 TRBV6-5 13 CASSSQGTYGYTF TGTGCCAGCAGCTCACAGGGGACCTATGGCTACACCTTC
TRBD1 - TRBJ2-3 TRBV2 14 CASSRDSPTDTQYF TGTGCCAGCAGTCGGGACAGTCCTACAGATACGCAGTATTTT
TRBD2 once TRBJ2-3 TRBV5-1 16 CASSVGLAGSTDTQYF TGCGCCAGCAGCGTCGGACTAGCGGGGAGCACAGATACGCAGTATTTT
TRBD2 - TRBJ2-1 TRBV11-3 15 CASSLWDLAGGEQFF TGTGCCAGCAGCTTATGGGATCTAGCGGGAGGGGAGCAGTTCTTC
- - TRBJ1-1 TRBV11-3 13 CASTGLGGTEAFF TGTGCCAGTACGGGATTGGGGGGCACTGAAGCTTTCTTT
TRBD1 once TRBJ1-6 TRBV7-9 15 CASSLERQGGSPLHF TGTGCCAGCAGCTTAGAGCGACAGGGCGGTTCACCCCTCCACTTT
- - TRBJ1-2 TRBV9 15 CASSKGQHPNYGYTF TGTGCCAGCAGCAAAGGACAACACCCTAACTATGGCTACACCTTC
- - TRBJ2-1 TRBV27 15 CASSARGGAYNEQFF TGTGCCAGCAGCGCTAGGGGCGGGGCCTACAATGAGCAGTTCTTC
TRBD1 - TRBJ1-2 TRBV6-6 13 CASSVAGGYGYTF TGTGCCAGCAGTGTGGCAGGGGGCTATGGCTACACCTTC
- - TRBJ2-1 TRBV6-1 11 CASSDGGEQFF TGTGCCAGCAGTGATGGAGGCGAGCAGTTCTTC
- - TRBJ1-1 TRBV4-1 13 CASSQDQVTEAFF TGCGCCAGCAGCCAAGATCAGGTTACCGAAGCTTTCTTT
TRBD1 once TRBJ2-6 TRBV5-4 17 CASSLNRGTSGANVLTF TGTGCCAGCAGCTTGAACAGGGGCACATCTGGGGCCAACGTCCTGACTTTC
- - TRBJ2-1 TRBV19 15 CASSSGLGVGNEQFF TGTGCCAGTAGTAGCGGATTGGGGGTTGGGAATGAGCAGTTCTTC
- few TRBJ1-1 TRBV7-8 13 CASSPSAGTEAFF TGTGCCAGCAGCCCTTCGGCGGGGACTGAAGCTTTCTTT
- - TRBJ1-5 TRBV15 15 CATSSSGYGNQPQHF TGTGCCACCAGCAGTTCGGGTTACGGCAATCAGCCCCAGCATTTT
- - TRBJ1-4 TRBV5-1 14 CASSQTSTNEKLFF TGCGCCAGCAGCCAGACATCAACTAATGAAAAACTGTTTTTT
- - TRBJ2-2 TRBV19 15 CASSPLGEDTGELFF TGTGCCAGTAGTCCTCTGGGGGAGGACACCGGGGAGCTGTTTTTT
TRBD1 few TRBJ2-2 TRBV5-6 14 CASSLGQGTGELFF TGTGCCAGCAGCTTGGGACAGGGGACCGGGGAGCTGTTTTTT
- - TRBJ1-5 TRBV7-8 15 CASSLRGNFDQPQHF TGTGCCAGCAGCTTAAGGGGAAATTTCGATCAGCCCCAGCATTTT
- - TRBJ1-3 TRBV6-5 15 CASLPRQYSGNTIYF TGTGCCAGCCTTCCGCGTCAGTACTCTGGAAACACCATATATTTT
- - TRBJ2-3 TRBV19 18 CASSIARQDSGSTDTQYF TGTGCCAGTAGTATAGCTCGGCAGGATAGTGGTAGCACAGATACGCAGTATTTT
TRBD1 - TRBJ1-4 TRBV5-1 16 CASSAGTGGTSEKLFF TGCGCCAGCAGCGCAGGGACAGGGGGAACATCTGAAAAACTGTTTTTT
- - TRBJ1-1 TRBV5-1 15 CASSLGGTVNTEAFF TGCGCCAGCAGCTTGGGCGGGACGGTGAACACTGAAGCTTTCTTT